A few counts support the clone carrying this TCR beta chain. Its antigen is unknown. The study sequenced cultured CD4+ T cell DNA using the Oncomine TCR Beta short-read assay. TCRdb independently ran MiXCR on the PCR reads; one entry per CDR3 protein. The repertoire holds around 9,000 distinct CDR3 sequences, with approximately 34% as singletons. Between the trimmed V and J ends, which lost 5 bases and 3 bases, there was a span of 10 bases. The CDR3 sequence is 13 residues long. Looked up from germline, CDR1 is MNHEY and CDR2 is SMNVEV (reference sequence). This specimen belongs to a study of vaccination and CD4 T cells after COVID-19. Treatment here: roughly nine-day PBMC culture with coronavirus spike peptide pools or control peptides (ViraFEST assay). Unexposed donor CD4+ T cells predated the COVID-19 pandemic, collected 2011-2018. Before TCRs were sequenced, ViraFEST expanded antigen-specific T cells with peptide pools.

The sequenced sample was CD4+ T cells from blood, cultured in vitro. The source of this sequence is a human donor in good health. The V gene is TRBV27, the J gene TRBJ1-1; D gene ambiguous. The CDR3: CASSQRRDTEAFF. For the CDR3, the DNA is TGTGCCAGCAGTCAACGGCGGGACACTGAAGCTTTCTTT.